The rows below give T cell receptor beta chains drawn from one sample of a study of T cell responses to AZD1222 COVID-19 vaccine. The method was immunoSEQ multiplex PCR; TCRdb's version includes in-frame clones alone and lacks a portion of them. The sample has around 89,000 clones; roughly 93% are singletons. This specimen consisted of peripheral blood, obtained on day 0 of AZD1222 vaccination. The source of these receptors is an adult in good health. CDR3s include the opening cysteine and the closing phenylalanine or tryptophan. Fields, in order: clone size, D gene, V gene, J gene, CDR3 DNA, CDR3 protein. The D gene is left open where the match is weak. Part of the rows lack a size; the others show once, few, many or a class for expanded clones.

clone_size: -; d_call: TRBD1; v_call: TRBV6-2/TRBV6-3; j_call: TRBJ1-4; cdr3_nt: TGTGCCAGCAGTCAAACAGGGGGTTGGGTCCTGTTTTTT; cdr3_aa: CASSQTGGWVLFF
clone_size: few; d_call: -; v_call: TRBV4-3; j_call: TRBJ1-6; cdr3_nt: TGCGCCAGCAGCCAAGAAGGGGCCGCTAATTCACCCCTCCACTTT; cdr3_aa: CASSQEGAANSPLHF
clone_size: -; d_call: -; v_call: TRBV9; j_call: TRBJ2-1; cdr3_nt: TGTGCCAGCAGCCCTCGGGGCTATGAGCAGTTCTTC; cdr3_aa: CASSPRGYEQFF
clone_size: few; d_call: -; v_call: TRBV7-2; j_call: TRBJ1-4; cdr3_nt: TGTGCCAGCAGCTTAGAAGACCGGGAAAAACTGTTTTTT; cdr3_aa: CASSLEDREKLFF
clone_size: -; d_call: TRBD1; v_call: TRBV19; j_call: TRBJ1-3; cdr3_nt: TGTGCCAGTAGTCCGGGGACAGGGACGAACACCATATATTTT; cdr3_aa: CASSPGTGTNTIYF
clone_size: -; d_call: -; v_call: TRBV5-1; j_call: TRBJ1-2; cdr3_nt: TGCGCCAGCAGCTTGGCCGACGCTAACTATGGCTACACCTTC; cdr3_aa: CASSLADANYGYTF
clone_size: -; d_call: TRBD1; v_call: TRBV2; j_call: TRBJ1-5; cdr3_nt: TGTGCCAGCAGTGAACAGAGGGACAGGGTTCAGCCCCAGCATTTT; cdr3_aa: CASSEQRDRVQPQHF
clone_size: -; d_call: -; v_call: TRBV9; j_call: TRBJ1-1; cdr3_nt: TGTGCCAGCAGGTCGACAGGATTGAACACTGAAGCTTTCTTT; cdr3_aa: CASRSTGLNTEAFF
clone_size: -; d_call: -; v_call: TRBV9; j_call: TRBJ2-3; cdr3_nt: TGTGCCAGCAGCGTCCGGCCAGGAGGGGCAGATACGCAGTATTTT; cdr3_aa: CASSVRPGGADTQYF
clone_size: -; d_call: -; v_call: TRBV9; j_call: TRBJ2-2; cdr3_nt: TGTGCCAGCAGCTCCACACTGAGGACAACGAACACCGGGGAGCTGTTTTTT; cdr3_aa: CASSSTLRTTNTGELFF
clone_size: -; d_call: -; v_call: TRBV10-3; j_call: TRBJ2-2; cdr3_nt: TGTGCCATCAGGGGGGAGGTCGGCGGGGAGCTGTTTTTT; cdr3_aa: CAIRGEVGGELFF
clone_size: -; d_call: TRBD1; v_call: TRBV10-2; j_call: TRBJ1-6; cdr3_nt: TGCGCCAGCAGTGATTCAGGGGGGTCACCCCTCCACTTT; cdr3_aa: CASSDSGGSPLHF
clone_size: -; d_call: -; v_call: TRBV7-2; j_call: TRBJ2-2; cdr3_nt: TGTGCCAGCAGCTTACGGGGAACCGGGGAGCTGTTTTTT; cdr3_aa: CASSLRGTGELFF
clone_size: -; d_call: -; v_call: TRBV6-5; j_call: TRBJ2-3; cdr3_nt: TGTGCCGGCAGGGCCTCCACAGATACGCAGTATTTT; cdr3_aa: CAGRASTDTQYF
clone_size: -; d_call: -; v_call: TRBV30; j_call: TRBJ1-6; cdr3_nt: TGTGCCTGGAGTGTACCCCACAGGGCAAGCTCCTATAATTCACCCCTCCACTTT; cdr3_aa: CAWSVPHRASSYNSPLHF
clone_size: -; d_call: TRBD1; v_call: TRBV6-5; j_call: TRBJ2-7; cdr3_nt: TGTGCCAGCATGGCACGGGACAGGGGTACCTACGAGCAGTACTTC; cdr3_aa: CASMARDRGTYEQYF
clone_size: -; d_call: -; v_call: TRBV28; j_call: TRBJ2-2; cdr3_nt: TGTGCCAGCAGTTCCGTCAATGGCCGGGAGCTGTTTTTT; cdr3_aa: CASSSVNGRELFF
clone_size: -; d_call: -; v_call: TRBV18; j_call: TRBJ2-7; cdr3_nt: TGTGCCAGCTCACCGTTCGGGTCAACGAGGACCGAGCAGTACTTC; cdr3_aa: CASSPFGSTRTEQYF
clone_size: -; d_call: -; v_call: TRBV19; j_call: TRBJ2-7; cdr3_nt: TGTGCCAGTAGTCCGACCGCAGGGGTGGGCGAGCAGTACTTC; cdr3_aa: CASSPTAGVGEQYF
clone_size: -; d_call: -; v_call: TRBV18; j_call: TRBJ1-1; cdr3_nt: TGTGCCAGCTCACCACAGGAAGGGAGGGAGAACACTGAAGCTTTCTTT; cdr3_aa: CASSPQEGRENTEAFF
clone_size: -; d_call: -; v_call: TRBV28; j_call: TRBJ1-5; cdr3_nt: TGTGCCAGCGAATTTGGGGGAAGTCAGCCCCAGCATTTT; cdr3_aa: CASEFGGSQPQHF
clone_size: few; d_call: -; v_call: TRBV6-5; j_call: TRBJ2-6; cdr3_nt: TGTGCCAGCAACCTAAACTCTGGGGCCAACGTCCTGACTTTC; cdr3_aa: CASNLNSGANVLTF
clone_size: -; d_call: TRBD1; v_call: TRBV6-5; j_call: TRBJ1-1; cdr3_nt: TGTGCCAGTTTCCGGGACAGGGCCTCATACGCTGAAGCTTTCTTT; cdr3_aa: CASFRDRASYAEAFF
clone_size: -; d_call: -; v_call: TRBV6-5; j_call: TRBJ2-3; cdr3_nt: TGTGCCAGCAGTTACCAGGGACGTAGGGAAGATACGCAGTATTTT; cdr3_aa: CASSYQGRREDTQYF
clone_size: -; d_call: -; v_call: TRBV7-2; j_call: TRBJ2-1; cdr3_nt: TGTGCCAGCAGCGAGCGGAGAAGCTCCTACAATGAGCAGTTCTTC; cdr3_aa: CASSERRSSYNEQFF
clone_size: -; d_call: -; v_call: TRBV7-2; j_call: TRBJ1-5; cdr3_nt: TGTGCCAGCAGCTCTGGGGTCAACTTTAATCAGCCCCAGCATTTT; cdr3_aa: CASSSGVNFNQPQHF
clone_size: -; d_call: TRBD2; v_call: TRBV2; j_call: TRBJ2-1; cdr3_nt: TGTGCCAGCACCAGCGGGGGACTAGAGTTCTTC; cdr3_aa: CASTSGGLEFF
clone_size: -; d_call: -; v_call: TRBV15; j_call: TRBJ2-2; cdr3_nt: TGTGCCACCAGCCAGGGGTTCACCGGGGAGCTGTTTTTT; cdr3_aa: CATSQGFTGELFF
clone_size: -; d_call: TRBD2; v_call: TRBV18; j_call: TRBJ2-2; cdr3_nt: TGTGCCAGCTCACCAAAGCCGGGACTAGCGGGGACGAACACCGGGGAGCTGTTTTTT; cdr3_aa: CASSPKPGLAGTNTGELFF
clone_size: -; d_call: TRBD2; v_call: TRBV13; j_call: TRBJ2-3; cdr3_nt: TGTGCCAGCAGACAGCGGGGTAGCGGGGGCCGCCGGCCAGATACGCAGTATTTT; cdr3_aa: CASRQRGSGGRRPDTQYF
clone_size: -; d_call: TRBD1; v_call: TRBV3-1/TRBV3-2; j_call: TRBJ1-1; cdr3_nt: TGTGCCAGCAGCACGTACAGGGGAGGGAACACTGAAGCTTTCTTT; cdr3_aa: CASSTYRGGNTEAFF
clone_size: -; d_call: -; v_call: TRBV6-4; j_call: TRBJ2-6; cdr3_nt: TGTGCCAGCAGTCCTAGGGTCCACTCTGGGGCCAACGTCCTGACTTTC; cdr3_aa: CASSPRVHSGANVLTF
clone_size: -; d_call: -; v_call: TRBV2; j_call: TRBJ2-2; cdr3_nt: TGTGCCAGCAGTGATTTGGGCCACGGATCTACCGGGGAGCTGTTTTTT; cdr3_aa: CASSDLGHGSTGELFF
clone_size: once; d_call: -; v_call: TRBV12-3/TRBV12-4; j_call: TRBJ1-5; cdr3_nt: TGTGCCAGCAGATTTAGCAATCAGCCCCAGCATTTT; cdr3_aa: CASRFSNQPQHF
clone_size: -; d_call: TRBD2; v_call: TRBV28; j_call: TRBJ2-3; cdr3_nt: TGTGCCAGCACCCCACTTGAGACTAGCGGGGGTACAGATACGCAGTATTTT; cdr3_aa: CASTPLETSGGTDTQYF
clone_size: -; d_call: TRBD1; v_call: TRBV15; j_call: TRBJ1-2; cdr3_nt: TGTGCCACCAGCAGAGACAGGACAGGGATAGGCTACACCTTC; cdr3_aa: CATSRDRTGIGYTF
clone_size: -; d_call: -; v_call: TRBV9; j_call: TRBJ2-1; cdr3_nt: TGTGCCAGCAGCGTAGAAGGGGGTTCCTACAATGAGCAGTTCTTC; cdr3_aa: CASSVEGGSYNEQFF
clone_size: -; d_call: -; v_call: TRBV6-2/TRBV6-3; j_call: TRBJ1-3; cdr3_nt: TGTGCCAGCAGTTACGTCCCCGGTACTGGAAACACCATATATTTT; cdr3_aa: CASSYVPGTGNTIYF
clone_size: -; d_call: -; v_call: TRBV5-1; j_call: TRBJ2-7; cdr3_nt: TGCGCCAGCAGCGGGGAGGGGGGCGCCACTGGCGAGCAGTACTTC; cdr3_aa: CASSGEGGATGEQYF
clone_size: -; d_call: -; v_call: TRBV19; j_call: TRBJ2-2; cdr3_nt: TGTGCCAGTAGGACCTCTAGCTTGAGCACCGGGGAGCTGTTTTTT; cdr3_aa: CASRTSSLSTGELFF
clone_size: -; d_call: -; v_call: TRBV27; j_call: TRBJ1-6; cdr3_nt: TGTGCCAGCAGGGCAATGGGCAGCTATAATTCACCCCTCCACTTT; cdr3_aa: CASRAMGSYNSPLHF
clone_size: -; d_call: -; v_call: TRBV10-3; j_call: TRBJ1-1; cdr3_nt: TGTGCCATCACTTCGATGAACACTGAAGCTTTCTTT; cdr3_aa: CAITSMNTEAFF
clone_size: once; d_call: TRBD1; v_call: TRBV15; j_call: TRBJ2-6; cdr3_nt: TGTGCCACCAGCAGGGAACAGGGGGCTGGGGCCAACGTCCTGACTTTC; cdr3_aa: CATSREQGAGANVLTF
clone_size: -; d_call: TRBD1; v_call: TRBV7-2; j_call: TRBJ1-4; cdr3_nt: TGTGCCAGCAGCACTAACGGGGGGACAGGGCGGGAGAGACTGTTTTTT; cdr3_aa: CASSTNGGTGRERLFF
clone_size: -; d_call: -; v_call: TRBV3-1/TRBV3-2; j_call: TRBJ2-3; cdr3_nt: TGTGCCAGCAGCCAAGGAGGGACCCGGCGCACAGATACGCAGTATTTT; cdr3_aa: CASSQGGTRRTDTQYF
clone_size: -; d_call: -; v_call: TRBV3-1/TRBV3-2; j_call: TRBJ1-2; cdr3_nt: TGTGCCAGCAGCCGTACGAATTATGGCTACACCTTC; cdr3_aa: CASSRTNYGYTF
clone_size: -; d_call: -; v_call: TRBV11-2; j_call: TRBJ2-1; cdr3_nt: TGTGCCAGCAGTCTACTCGCAGGGTCTTTGAGCTCCTACAATGAGCAGTTCTTC; cdr3_aa: CASSLLAGSLSSYNEQFF
clone_size: -; d_call: -; v_call: TRBV28; j_call: TRBJ1-6; cdr3_nt: TGTGCCAGCAGTTTAAAGGGACTGACGAGCTCCTATAATTCACCCCTCCACTTT; cdr3_aa: CASSLKGLTSSYNSPLHF
clone_size: -; d_call: -; v_call: TRBV6-1; j_call: TRBJ1-1; cdr3_nt: TGTGCCAGCAGTGAAGAACTATCAGGGGTCACTGAAGCTTTCTTT; cdr3_aa: CASSEELSGVTEAFF
clone_size: few; d_call: -; v_call: TRBV28; j_call: TRBJ1-2; cdr3_nt: TGTGCCAGCACTAGAAGCGATGGCTACACCTTC; cdr3_aa: CASTRSDGYTF
clone_size: -; d_call: -; v_call: TRBV5-4; j_call: TRBJ2-2; cdr3_nt: TGTGCCAGCAGCTTGGGAGGAATTGGCGCCGGGGAGCTGTTTTTT; cdr3_aa: CASSLGGIGAGELFF
clone_size: few; d_call: TRBD1; v_call: TRBV7-9; j_call: TRBJ1-6; cdr3_nt: TGTGCCAGCAGCTTGGGACAGGGGCCCCATTCACCCCTCCACTTT; cdr3_aa: CASSLGQGPHSPLHF
clone_size: -; d_call: -; v_call: TRBV29-1; j_call: TRBJ2-2; cdr3_nt: TGCAGCGTTGGTACAAACTTGAACACCGGGGAGCTGTTTTTT; cdr3_aa: CSVGTNLNTGELFF
clone_size: -; d_call: -; v_call: TRBV19; j_call: TRBJ1-6; cdr3_nt: TGTGCCAGTCGCCGACAGAGCTCCTATAATTCACCCCTCCACTTT; cdr3_aa: CASRRQSSYNSPLHF